These T cell receptor beta chains were read from a single sample in a study of T cell responses to AZD1222 COVID-19 vaccine. Sequencing was performed with immunoSEQ multiplex PCR; in TCRdb, only in-frame clones are kept and a portion is missing. The sample contains roughly 100,000 clones, more than 75% of which appear only once. This specimen consisted of peripheral blood, obtained on day 0 of AZD1222 vaccination. All receptors derive from an adult in good health. Each CDR3 is given without its conserved first and last residue. Each record gives: V gene, J gene, CDR3 protein.

v_call: TRBV19
j_call: TRBJ2-7
cdr3_aa: ASSIVAGGDYEQY

v_call: TRBV29-1
j_call: TRBJ1-1
cdr3_aa: SAGGEKNTEAF

v_call: TRBV18
j_call: TRBJ2-5
cdr3_aa: ASSQGSLETQY

v_call: TRBV27
j_call: TRBJ2-7
cdr3_aa: ASSFRRTSGAYEQY

v_call: TRBV7-2
j_call: TRBJ1-5
cdr3_aa: ASSFRDRENQPQH

v_call: TRBV11-3
j_call: TRBJ2-2
cdr3_aa: ASSLGHLTGELF

v_call: TRBV18
j_call: TRBJ1-4
cdr3_aa: ASSPDRTTNEKLF

v_call: TRBV18
j_call: TRBJ2-7
cdr3_aa: ASSPPGQNYEQY

v_call: TRBV3-1/TRBV3-2
j_call: TRBJ2-5
cdr3_aa: ASSLRAGAETQY

v_call: TRBV25-1
j_call: TRBJ2-7
cdr3_aa: ASSVGAEEQY